This entry describes one T cell receptor (beta chain). These data come from a study of cytomegalovirus exposure and HLA in healthy donors. The PCR contained 60 Vbeta and 13 Jbeta primers. Using immunoSEQ multiplex PCR, the repertoire was profiled, and TCRdb retains in-frame clones only, with some absent. This table holds roughly 180,000 clones, more than 75% found once. The germline gives CDR1 MGHRA, CDR2 YSYEKL. The CDR3 is 14 residues long. V was shortened by 0 bases and J by 4 bases, with 9 bases between the two germline ends. Sequenced: PBMCs. This TCR was recovered from a woman in her twenties or thirties in good health and CMV-seropositive. The chain has TRBV4-1 and TRBJ1-2; D remains unclear. CDR3 bases: TGCGCCAGCAGCCAAGAATTGGGCATCTATGGCTACACCTTC. Its protein is CASSQELGIYGYTF.